The clone carrying this TCR delta chain appeared many times. Its antigen is not identified. TCRdb re-processed the multiplex PCR reads via CATT. The sample holds around 46,000 delta-chain clones, roughly 2% seen once. This CDR3 has 18 residues. V lost 0 bases to trimming and J lost 4 bases; unmatched junction nucleotides: 16. Germline lookup yields CDR1 GEAIGNYY and CDR2 EKD. Vgamma9/Vdelta2+ and Vdelta2-negative gammadelta T cells were flow-sorted from PBMC for bulk sequencing. This record belongs to a study of γδ T cells in repeated Plasmodium falciparum infection. Overall study results and limits: Compared with Australian children, Malian Vdelta2-negative repertoires seemed more clonal, less diverse, less shared. Repeated controlled infections reportedly drove waves of new clonotype selection in Vdelta2-negative, mostly Vdelta1+, gammadelta repertoires.

The J gene is TRDJ1, the V gene TRDV2; 7 nucleotides agree with TRDD3. The specimen was gamma-delta T cells from blood. The clonotype was recovered from a pool of human donors (malaria-infected and uninfected, not separated). CDR3 nucleotides: TGTGCCTGTGACACCGTCGGTGGGGGACTACCCCGAATCGATAAACTCATCTTT. Its protein product is CACDTVGGGLPRIDKLIF.